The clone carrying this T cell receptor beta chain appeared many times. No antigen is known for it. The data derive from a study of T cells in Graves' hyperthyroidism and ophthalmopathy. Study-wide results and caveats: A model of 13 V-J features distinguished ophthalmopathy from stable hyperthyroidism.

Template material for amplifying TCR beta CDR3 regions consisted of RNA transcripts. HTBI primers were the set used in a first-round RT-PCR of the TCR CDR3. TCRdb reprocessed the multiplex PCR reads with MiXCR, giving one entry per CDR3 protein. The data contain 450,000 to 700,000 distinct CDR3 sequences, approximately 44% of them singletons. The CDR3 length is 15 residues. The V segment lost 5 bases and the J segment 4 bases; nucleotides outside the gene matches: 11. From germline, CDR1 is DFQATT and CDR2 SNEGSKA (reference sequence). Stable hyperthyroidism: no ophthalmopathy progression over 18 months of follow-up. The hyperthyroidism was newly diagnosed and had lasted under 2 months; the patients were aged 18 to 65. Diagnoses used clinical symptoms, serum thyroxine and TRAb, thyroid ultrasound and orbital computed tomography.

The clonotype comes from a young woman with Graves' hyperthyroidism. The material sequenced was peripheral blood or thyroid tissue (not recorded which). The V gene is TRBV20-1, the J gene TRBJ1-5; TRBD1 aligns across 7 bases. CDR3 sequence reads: CSARSPTGRNQPQHF. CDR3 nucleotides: TGCAGTGCTCGTTCCCCGACAGGGAGGAATCAGCCCCAGCATTTT.